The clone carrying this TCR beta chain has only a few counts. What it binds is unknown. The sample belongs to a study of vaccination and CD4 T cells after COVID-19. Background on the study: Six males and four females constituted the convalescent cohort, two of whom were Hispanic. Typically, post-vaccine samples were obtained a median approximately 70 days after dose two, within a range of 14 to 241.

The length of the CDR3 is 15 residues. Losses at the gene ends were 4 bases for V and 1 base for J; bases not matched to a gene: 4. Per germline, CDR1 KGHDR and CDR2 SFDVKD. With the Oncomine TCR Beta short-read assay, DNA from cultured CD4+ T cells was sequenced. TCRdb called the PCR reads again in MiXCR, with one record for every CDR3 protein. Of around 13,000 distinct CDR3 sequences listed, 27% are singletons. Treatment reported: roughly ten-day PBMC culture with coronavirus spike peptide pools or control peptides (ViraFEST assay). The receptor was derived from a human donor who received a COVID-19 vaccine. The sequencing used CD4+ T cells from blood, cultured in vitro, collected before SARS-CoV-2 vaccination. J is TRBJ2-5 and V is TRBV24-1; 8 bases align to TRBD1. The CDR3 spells CATSDGGQGQETQYF. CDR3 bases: TGTGCCACCAGTGACGGCGGACAGGGCCAAGAGACCCAGTACTTC.